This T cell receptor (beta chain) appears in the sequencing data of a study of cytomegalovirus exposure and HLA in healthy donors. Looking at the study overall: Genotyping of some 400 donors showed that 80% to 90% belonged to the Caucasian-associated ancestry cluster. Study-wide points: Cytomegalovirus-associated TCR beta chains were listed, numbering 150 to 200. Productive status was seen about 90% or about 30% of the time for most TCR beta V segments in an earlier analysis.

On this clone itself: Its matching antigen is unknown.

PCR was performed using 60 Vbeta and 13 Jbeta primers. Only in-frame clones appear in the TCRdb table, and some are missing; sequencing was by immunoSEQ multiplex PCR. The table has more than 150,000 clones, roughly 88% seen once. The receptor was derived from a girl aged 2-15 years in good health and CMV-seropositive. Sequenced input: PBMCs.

The chain's CDR3 is CASRPAGVTGELFF. The CDR3 DNA follows: TGTGCCAGCAGGCCGGCAGGGGTCACCGGGGAGCTGTTTTTT. This rearrangement joins TRBV6-5 to TRBJ2-2, with a weak D call TRBD1 (6 bases). CDR1 is MNHEY and CDR2 is SVGAGI in the germline V gene. The CDR3 length is 14 residues. V was shortened by 6 bases and J by 4 bases, with 12 bases between the two germline ends.